The 14 T cell receptor beta chains reported below all come from one sample, sequenced in a study of immune evolution from preneoplasia to lung adenocarcinoma (dated by TCRdb to about 2021). Library construction relied on the immunoSEQ multiplex PCR assay. The table comes from immuneACCESS by way of TCRdb, which keeps in-frame sequences with V and J called. Part of the clones is missing from these tables; in studies checked, under half for an unresolved V gene and the rest for unknown reasons. This sample gives roughly 5,800 clones in total; 55% to 70% of them show up just once. Roughly 23% of the sample is taken by the ten largest. Sequenced input: FFPE adjacent normal lung tissue. The receptor source for this set is an older person with lung adenocarcinoma.

This clone rates as medium-sized (0.01 to 0.1%). It is likely a read error, because the conserved phenylalanine at the end of the CDR3 is missing. No DNA is shown, since the ends of the CDR3 on it are uncertain; the CDR3 is the one TCRdb lists. The gene calls are TRBV4-2 and TRBJ2-3; the DNA was not compared with TRBD1, the D call given in the table. Germline-derived CDR1 and CDR2 are LGHNA and YNFKEQ. With termini counted, the CDR3 has 8 amino acids. The chain's CDR3 is CASSQPGQ.

This clone was recorded only once. The chain has TRBV5-4 and TRBJ1-4; 9 bases fit TRBD1. The CDR3 has 15 residues. The ends lost 5 bases at V and 6 bases at J; junction bases unmatched: 8. Germline CDR1 is SGHNT and CDR2 is YYREEE (reference sequence). As DNA, the CDR3 is TGTGCCAGCAGTCAAAACAGGGGGCTTGATGAAAAACTGTTTTTT. Translating gives CASSQNRGLDEKLFF.

This clone came up a few times. CDR3 amino acids: CALRGQGFGYEQYF. The CDR3 DNA reads as TGTGCCCTCCGCGGGCAGGGATTTGGCTACGAGCAGTACTTC. The V gene is TRBV11-2, the J gene TRBJ2-7, with D perhaps assigned TRBD1 or TRBD2 (5 bases each). CDR1 is SGHAT and CDR2 is FQNNGV in the germline V gene. V was pared by 11 bases and J by 3 bases, with 20 bases between. The CDR3 contains 14 residues.

The chain combines TRBV19 with TRBJ1-5, with D perhaps TRBD1 (5 bases). V was shortened by 6 bases and J by 0 bases, with 15 bases between the two germline ends. There are 16 residues in the CDR3. In germline, CDR1 is LNHDA, CDR2 SQIVND (reference sequence). CDR3 amino acids: CASRLSGAHSNQPQHF. In DNA form, the CDR3 reads TGTGCCAGTAGGCTAAGCGGGGCTCATAGCAATCAGCCCCAGCATTTT.

The chain recombines TRBV19 with TRBJ2-2; 9 bases are a match to TRBD1. Per germline, CDR1 LNHDA and CDR2 SQIVND (reference sequence). The CDR3 is 17 residues long. The V segment lost 3 bases and the J segment 7 bases; nucleotides outside the gene matches: 12. The CDR3 spells CASSIDRTGVKDGELFF. The CDR3, as DNA: TGTGCCAGTAGTATTGATCGGACAGGGGTGAAGGACGGGGAGCTGTTTTTT. The complete variable domain, with remaining parts taken from reference TRBV19 and TRBJ2-2, reads DGGITQSPKYLFRKEGQNVTLSCEQNLNHDAMYWYRQDPGQGLRLIYYSQIVNDFQKGDIAEGYSVSREKKESFPLTVTSAQKNPTAFYLCASSIDRTGVKDGELFFGEGSRLTVL.

A remark on this clone: Since a much larger clone is just one base distant, this may be a read error. Other DNA sequences of this sample code for an identical CDR3. This chain uses TRBV18 with TRBJ2-3; the match to TRBD2 covers 11 bases. Germline trimming cut 6 bases from V and 0 bases from J; bases unmatched to any gene: 11. The CDR3 runs 18 residues. Looked up from germline, CDR1 is KGHSH and CDR2 is LQKENI. In DNA form, the CDR3 reads TGTGCCAGCTCCTTGAACGGACTAGCGGGCACTAGCACAGATACGCAGTATTTT. Protein product: CASSLNGLAGTSTDTQYF. Together with reference TRBV18 and TRBJ2-3, the CDR3 gives the full variable domain: NAGVMQNPRHLVRRRGQEARLRCSPMKGHSHVYWYRQLPEEGLKFMVYLQKENIIDESGMPKERFSAEFPKEGPSILRIQQVVRGDSAAYFCASSLNGLAGTSTDTQYFGPGTRLTVL.

V and J are TRBV11-3 and TRBJ1-3; the D is unclear. The V gene's germline CDR1 is SGHNT and CDR2 YENEEA. Trimming removed 6 bases from V and 2 bases from J, with 8 bases in between. The CDR3 has 13 residues. The CDR3 DNA is TGTGCCAGCAGGGCAGACACTGGAAACACCATATATTTT. Encoded protein: CASRADTGNTIYF.

This sequence joins TRBV28 and TRBJ2-5; no firm D call. V was shortened by 7 bases and J by 5 bases, with 14 bases between the two germline ends. CDR1 is MDHEN, CDR2 SYDVKM, per germline. The CDR3 extends over 13 amino acids. The CDR3 nucleotides are TGTGCCAGCAACCCCAGGACCGTCGAGACCCAGTACTTC. Encoded protein: CASNPRTVETQYF.

This chain links TRBV5-1 with TRBJ1-5; D might be TRBD1 (6 bases). V was cut by 2 bases and J by 5 bases, with 14 bases left in between. Germline-derived CDR1 and CDR2 are SGHRS and YFSETQ. The CDR3 is 15 residues long. The CDR3 reads CASSFGGGLDQPQHF. The CDR3 nucleotides are TGCGCCAGCAGCTTCGGGGGCGGATTGGATCAGCCCCAGCATTTT. Together with reference TRBV5-1 and TRBJ1-5, the CDR3 gives the full variable domain: KAGVTQTPRYLIKTRGQQVTLSCSPISGHRSVSWYQQTPGQGLQFLFEYFSETQRNKGNFPGRFSGRQFSNSRSEMNVSTLELGDSALYLCASSFGGGLDQPQHFGDGTRLSIL.

The V and J genes are TRBV30 and TRBJ2-5, with 7 bases identical to TRBD1. Trimming at V came to 0 bases and at J to 1 base, leaving 2 bases not matched to a gene. Germline V gene data show CDR1 as GTSNPN and CDR2 as SVGIG (reference sequence). The CDR3 is 14 amino acids. In DNA form, the CDR3 reads TGTGCCTGGAGTGTAGGGACAGTCCAAGAGACCCAGTACTTC. Its translation is CAWSVGTVQETQYF.

This clone was detected only once. V is TRBV28 and J is TRBJ1-2; TRBD1 aligns across 7 bases. CDR1 and CDR2 (germline): MDHEN, SYDVKM. V lost 6 bases and J lost 0; bases outside the gene matches: 10. The CDR3 totals 16 residues. Here the CDR3 DNA reads TGTGCCAGCAGACGCGACAGGGTCCTAGCTAACTATGGCTACACCTTC. Translated: CASRRDRVLANYGYTF.

The rearrangement uses TRBV27 and TRBJ1-2, with 7 bases aligning to TRBD1. Trimming cost V 5 bases and J 5 bases; bases outside gene matches: 8. The CDR3 is 14 residues long. CDR1 is MNHEY and CDR2 is SMNVEV in the germline V gene (reference sequence). The CDR3 DNA sequence: TGTGCCAGCAGTCCAGACAGGGCCTTTTATGGCTACACCTTC. Protein product: CASSPDRAFYGYTF.

In this sample, this clone turned up a few times. The chain links TRBV27 to TRBJ2-2; 9 nucleotides agree with TRBD2. V shed 2 bases and J 6 bases; nucleotides not matched to a gene: 4. The CDR3 length is 15 residues. Germline assignment: CDR1 MNHEY and CDR2 SMNVEV (reference sequence). In nucleotides, the CDR3 is TGTGCCAGCAGTTTAGGGCTAGCGGGGTCCGGGGAGCTGTTTTTT. Translating it yields CASSLGLAGSGELFF.

The chain couples TRBV20-1 to TRBJ1-1; D is undetermined. Germline V gives CDR1 DFQATT, CDR2 SNEGSKA (reference sequence). V lost 5 bases and J 0 bases, leaving 4 bases between the germline ends. This CDR3 has 11 residues. CDR3 in amino acids: CSADVNTEAFF. The CDR3 DNA sequence: TGCAGTGCTGACGTGAACACTGAAGCTTTCTTT.